The 2 T cell receptor beta chains listed next were all sequenced from one sample in a study of blood T cell repertoires in COVID-19. Generated by immunoSEQ multiplex PCR, the TCRdb table keeps only in-frame clones and is missing some. The table lists about 74,000 clones, around nine tenths of them singletons. Sequencing was done on a sample of peripheral blood. These receptors all come from a man in his sixties or seventies with active or convalescent COVID-19.

The chain combines TRBV6-5 with TRBJ2-1, with D tentatively TRBD2 (6 bases). The germline gives CDR1 MNHEY, CDR2 SVGAGI. V was clipped by 6 bases and J by 4 bases, with 13 bases between them. CDR3 length equals 14 residues. CDR3 loop: CASSPGTYYNEQFF. Here the CDR3 DNA reads TGTGCCAGCAGCCCCGGGACTTATTACAATGAGCAGTTCTTC.

The J gene is TRBJ2-2, the V gene TRBV19, with 9 bases aligning to TRBD1. Germline-derived CDR1 and CDR2 are LNHDA and SQIVND (reference sequence). Trimming cost V 3 bases and J 5 bases; bases outside gene matches: 10. The length of the CDR3 is 17 residues. The CDR3 coding sequence is TGTGCCAGTAGTATGGATCCCCGGGGACAGGGAACCGGGGAGCTGTTTTTT. This translates into CASSMDPRGQGTGELFF.